This entry features one TCR beta chain sequence. Its antigen remains unidentified. This entry comes from a study of cytomegalovirus exposure and HLA in healthy donors. Study in general: Samples from HLA-typed donors yielded about 85 million unique TCRs in an early data release. Findings and caveats of the study: Productive rates of about 87% or about 30% were seen for most TCR beta V segments in an earlier analysis. Another analysis was done later, and it associated 16,951 TCR beta sequences with HLA alleles at 0.05 false discovery rate. Later, an analysis showed that TCR beta chains associated with HLA were more clonally expanded than others that were equally common.

CDR3 size: 13 residues. Trimming cost V 7 bases and J 3 bases, with 12 bases left between them. Germline V gene lookup returns CDR1 WSHSY and CDR2 SAAADI. PCR used 60 Vbeta primers and 13 Jbeta primers. Produced via immunoSEQ multiplex PCR; TCRdb's table is partial and in-frame only. The data show roughly 150,000 clones, around 85% seen once. This TCR was recovered from a man aged 45-65 years in good health and CMV-seropositive. Specimen: PBMCs. The rearrangement links TRBV10-2 to TRBJ1-2; no firm D call. Written as DNA, the CDR3 is TGCGCCAGCACTCCGACCGGGGACTATGGCTACACCTTC. Amino acids: CASTPTGDYGYTF.